The subject of this entry is one T cell receptor beta chain. Germline values: CDR1 SGHVS, CDR2 FQNEAQ. V dropped 1 base and J dropped 5 bases, with 8 bases sitting between them. This CDR3 comprises 13 residues. PCR involved 60 Vbeta and 13 Jbeta primers. The repertoire was sequenced with immunoSEQ multiplex PCR; TCRdb's copy has only in-frame clones and lacks some. The table records approximately 150,000 clones, roughly 76% of them present only once. These data come from a study of cytomegalovirus exposure and HLA in healthy donors. This chain connects TRBV7-8 to TRBJ1-1; D perhaps matches TRBD1 (5 bases). This receptor was taken from a female donor in good health and CMV-seronegative. Specimen: PBMCs. CDR3 loop: CASSLDGGTEAFF. The DNA of the CDR3 is TGTGCCAGCAGCTTAGATGGGGGGACTGAAGCTTTCTTT.